Detailed here is one T cell receptor beta chain. Its antigen remains unknown. Repertoires were generated with immunoSEQ multiplex PCR, while TCRdb's copy carries only in-frame clones and drops some. Of around 31,000 clones detected, around four fifths appear once; the ten largest clones hold 2.6%. This entry comes from a study of T cells in narcolepsy. Whole-study findings and limits: HCRT-specific and TRIB2-specific autoreactive clonotypes appeared among same-patient CSF and blood CD4+ clonotypes.

Germline CDR1 KGHSH, CDR2 LQKENI. Between the trimmed V and J ends, which lost 6 bases and 1 base, there was a span of 9 bases. CDR3 size: 13 residues. The chain links TRBV18 to TRBJ1-1, with D maybe TRBD1 (5 bases). The source of this sequence is a human donor with narcolepsy. The sequenced sample consisted of CD45RA- memory CD4+ T cells from PBMCs. The CDR3 loop is CASSTQGNTEAFF. CDR3 nucleotide sequence: TGTGCCAGCTCTACGCAGGGGAACACTGAAGCTTTCTTT.